This T cell receptor beta chain emerged from a study of T cells in tumors after PD-1 blockade. Study context: Prior checkpoint blockade, systemic immunosuppressant use, or anti-cancer therapy within 4 weeks excluded patients. Peripheral blood samples averaged about 33,000 unique clonotypes and more than 100,000 templates. Daily vismodegib 150 mg continued in a subset of anti-PD-1-treated patients.

Notes on this clone: What it binds is not known.

TCRdb keeps only in-frame clones here, not all; method: immunoSEQ multiplex PCR. This table has 14,000 to 15,000 clones, about 80% appearing once. Study outcomes and limitations: Around two fifths of tumor TCR clonotypes were also found in blood.

The receptor's source is a human donor with basal cell carcinoma. Here the sequenced sample was PBMCs, taken after anti-PD-1 treatment.

In DNA, the CDR3 is TGTGCCAGCAGCTTCCCCAAGGACTCCTCTAGCACAGATACGCAGTATTTT. Protein product: CASSFPKDSSSTDTQYF. V and J are TRBV7-9 and TRBJ2-3; TRBD2 might be the D (5 bases). CDR1 and CDR2 (germline): SEHNR, FQNEAQ (reference sequence). The germline V and J ends were trimmed by 3 bases and 0 bases, with 16 bases remaining between them. The CDR3 loop spans 17 amino acids.